Below, 28 T cell receptor beta chains from the same sample are listed, as sequenced in a study of T cells in tuberculosis. Described time point: new active TB diagnosis, blood taken before or within 7 days of starting treatment. Sequencing was performed with immunoSEQ multiplex PCR; in TCRdb, only in-frame clones are kept and a portion is missing. Among fewer than 35,000 clones, about 83% were seen once, and the ten largest hold around 5.5%. Sequencing used PBMCs, obtained at tuberculosis diagnosis. The receptors derive from an adult with tuberculosis.

This clone occurred once. This rearrangement joins TRBV6-1 to TRBJ2-4; tentatively, D is TRBD2 (5 bases). The CDR3 sequence is 17 residues long. V was shortened by 3 bases and J by 1 base, with 16 bases between the two germline ends. Germline V gene lookup returns CDR1 MNHNS and CDR2 SASEGT. As DNA, the CDR3 is TGTGCCAGCAGTGAGACCCGGGATAGGAGGGCCAAAAACATTCAGTACTTC. This translates into CASSETRDRRAKNIQYF.

The rearrangement uses TRBV27 and TRBJ2-7; 8 nucleotides agree with TRBD1. The CDR3 consists of 15 residues. Germline assignment: CDR1 MNHEY and CDR2 SMNVEV (reference sequence). The trim removed 6 bases at V and 1 base at J, leaving 8 bases unmatched. The CDR3 DNA follows: TGTGCCAGCAGGACAGGGGCCTCTTTTTCCTACGAGCAGTACTTC. This gives the protein CASRTGASFSYEQYF.

This clone was observed once. The chain has TRBV14 and TRBJ2-3; 7 nucleotides match TRBD1. Germline assignment: CDR1 SGHDN and CDR2 FVKESK. The V and J ends lost 5 bases and 5 bases, in that order; junction bases with no gene match: 4. The CDR3 totals 13 residues. CDR3 in amino acids: CASSTYRGDTQYF. CDR3 in DNA: TGTGCCAGCAGCACATACAGGGGAGATACGCAGTATTTT.

The genes are TRBV28 and TRBJ1-5; 9 bases agree with TRBD1. V shed 4 bases and J 7 bases; nucleotides not matched to a gene: 5. Germline-derived CDR1 and CDR2 are MDHEN and SYDVKM. The CDR3 totals 14 residues. The CDR3 spells CASSSQGARQPQHF. As DNA, the CDR3 is TGTGCCAGCAGTTCACAGGGGGCGAGGCAGCCCCAGCATTTT.

The chain has TRBV18 and TRBJ2-7, with D unclear. This CDR3 has 14 residues. The V gene's germline CDR1 is KGHSH and CDR2 LQKENI. Trimming pared 3 bases from V and 4 bases from J, leaving 13 bases between. CDR3 nucleotide sequence: TGTGCCAGCTCACCGCGGCCAATCGCGTACGAGCAGTACTTC. This gives the protein CASSPRPIAYEQYF.

The chain joins TRBV5-4 to TRBJ1-4, with 9 bases that match TRBD1. CDR3 length: 15 amino acids. J lost 6 bases, V lost 5 bases, and 8 bases had no gene match. Germline assignment: CDR1 SGHNT and CDR2 YYREEE (reference sequence). The CDR3 DNA reads TGTGCCAGCAGTCCAACAGGGGGCGCAGATGAAAAACTGTTTTTT. It encodes CASSPTGGADEKLFF.

The CDR3 nucleotides are TGTGCCACCAGCAGGGGGACAGGGGGCAAGAGAGAGCAGTACTTC. Translation: CATSRGTGGKREQYF. The chain recombines TRBV15 with TRBJ2-7, with 12 bases matching TRBD1. V was pared by 3 bases and J by 7 bases, with 7 bases of the junction left unmatched. CDR3 length: 15 amino acids. Germline lookup yields CDR1 LNHNV and CDR2 YYDKDF (reference sequence).

Concerning this clone: The junction and the germline gene differ at one end; a read error may be behind it. The rearrangement joins TRBV9 to TRBJ2-7; 11 bases are shared with TRBD1. Germline V gene sequence: CDR1 SGDLS, CDR2 YYNGEE. The CDR3 consists of 13 residues. This chain's CDR3 is CASSGRTGGLATF. The CDR3 nucleotides are TGTGCCAGCAGCGGTCGGACAGGGGGCCTCGCGACGTTC.

This chain connects TRBV5-6 to TRBJ1-3, with no clear D. CDR3 length: 15 residues. Germline loops: CDR1 SGHDT, CDR2 YYEEEE. The germline V and J ends were trimmed by 0 bases and 0 bases, with 7 bases remaining between them. The CDR3 DNA reads TGTGCCAGCAGCTTGGCGGCGGTCTCTGGAAACACCATATATTTT. It encodes CASSLAAVSGNTIYF.

The genes are TRBV2 and TRBJ1-5, with D unclear. CDR3 length equals 12 residues. The V end was cut by 7 bases, the J end by 4 bases, with 8 bases between. Looked up from germline, CDR1 is SNHLY and CDR2 is FYNNEI. The CDR3 here is CASTSLNQPQHF. DNA of the CDR3: TGTGCCAGCACCAGTTTAAATCAGCCCCAGCATTTT.

Comments on this clone: A read error may produce the germline difference seen at one junction end. The genes are TRBV5-1 and TRBJ2-7; 8 bases are a match to TRBD1. The CDR3 extends over 14 amino acids. Germline V CDR1 and CDR2: SGHRS, YFSETQ. The DNA of the CDR3 is TGCGCCAGCAGTTTGGGACAGGCTTTCGGCGAGCAGTACTTC. It specifies CASSLGQAFGEQYF. The full variable domain, with the rest looked up from reference TRBV5-1 and TRBJ2-7, is KAGVTQTPRYLIKTRGQQVTLSCSPISGHRSVSWYQQTPGQGLQFLFEYFSETQRNKGNFPGRFSGRQFSNSRSEMNVSTLELGDSALYLCASSLGQAFGEQYFGPGTRLTVT.

V and J are TRBV15 and TRBJ2-4; TRBD2 matches at 9 bases. Germline trimming cut 3 bases from V and 0 bases from J; bases unmatched to any gene: 9. There are 18 residues in the CDR3. Germline values: CDR1 LNHNV, CDR2 YYDKDF (reference sequence). The chain's CDR3 is CATSSGLANPLAKNIQYF. The CDR3 DNA reads as TGTGCCACCAGCAGCGGACTAGCGAACCCTCTAGCCAAAAACATTCAGTACTTC.

The chain has TRBV10-3 and TRBJ1-2; no clear D gene. This CDR3 contains 12 residues. Trimming removed 6 bases from V and 2 bases from J, with 7 bases in between. Germline V gene data show CDR1 as ENHRY and CDR2 as SYGVKD. CDR3 bases: TGTGCCATCAGCGGAGGGAACTATGGCTACACCTTC. Its translation: CAISGGNYGYTF.

The chain links TRBV19 to TRBJ2-3; 12 bases agree with TRBD2. This CDR3 has 20 amino acids. V shed 1 base, J shed 4 bases, and the junction held 15 bases outside the gene matches. CDR1 and CDR2 from the germline V gene are LNHDA and SQIVND (reference sequence). The CDR3 bases are TGTGCCAGTAGTATAGTAGGGGGAAGGCGACTAGCGGGAGCAGCAGATACGCAGTATTTT. Translation: CASSIVGGRRLAGAADTQYF. Based on the CDR3 plus reference TRBV19 and TRBJ2-3, the full variable domain is DGGITQSPKYLFRKEGQNVTLSCEQNLNHDAMYWYRQDPGQGLRLIYYSQIVNDFQKGDIAEGYSVSREKKESFPLTVTSAQKNPTAFYLCASSIVGGRRLAGAADTQYFGPGTRLTVL.

This clone came up once. The V call is TRBV5-6, the J call TRBJ2-5; the D gene is possibly TRBD1 (5 bases). Trimming removed 4 bases from V and 1 base from J, with 8 bases in between. Germline assignment: CDR1 SGHDT and CDR2 YYEEEE. The CDR3 sequence is 13 residues long. The CDR3 nucleotides are TGTGCCAGCAGCCTAGGGGCCCAAGAGACCCAGTACTTC. Translating it yields CASSLGAQETQYF.

The chain carries TRBV2 and TRBJ2-7; TRBD2 agrees at 9 bases. The CDR3 runs 12 residues. Losses at the gene ends were 3 bases for V and 10 bases for J; bases not matched to a gene: 4. Germline assignment: CDR1 SNHLY and CDR2 FYNNEI. The CDR3 is CASSEERGDQYF. For the CDR3, the DNA is TGTGCCAGCAGTGAGGAGCGGGGGGATCAGTACTTC.

The CDR3 nucleotides are TGTGCCAGCAGCCTAGCGGGAGGATTGAATGAGCAGTTCTTC. Translating it yields CASSLAGGLNEQFF. V and J are TRBV14 and TRBJ2-1; 10 positions match TRBD2. V shed 4 bases and J 7 bases; nucleotides not matched to a gene: 4. This CDR3 is 14 amino acids long. CDR1 and CDR2 (germline): SGHDN, FVKESK.

This chain links TRBV7-3 with TRBJ2-2; D gene unclear. Per the germline V gene, CDR1 is SGHTA and CDR2 is FQGTGA. The V and J ends lost 2 bases and 4 bases respectively, with 11 bases between them. This CDR3 has 15 amino acids. The CDR3 sequence is CASSLDGEITGELFF. In DNA, the CDR3 is TGTGCCAGCAGCTTAGATGGAGAGATCACCGGGGAGCTGTTTTTT.

V and J are TRBV5-4 and TRBJ2-5, with D possibly TRBD1 on 6 matching bases. Trimming pared 6 bases from V and 5 bases from J, leaving 14 bases between. Germline V gene sequence: CDR1 SGHNT, CDR2 YYREEE (reference sequence). The CDR3 has 13 residues. CDR3: CASTSGVWETQYF. In nucleotides, the CDR3 is TGTGCCAGCACCTCAGGGGTATGGGAGACCCAGTACTTC.

The rearrangement joins TRBV4-1 to TRBJ2-1, with no clear D. V lost 3 bases to trimming and J lost 5 bases, with 14 bases between them. In germline, CDR1 is MGHRA, CDR2 YSYEKL. CDR3 length: 15 residues. CDR3: CASSHPRKFNNEQFF. CDR3 sequence (DNA): TGCGCCAGCAGCCACCCCAGGAAGTTCAACAATGAGCAGTTCTTC.

The rearrangement uses TRBV30 and TRBJ2-1; D remains unclear. The ends were cut back, 7 bases at V and 5 bases at J, with 9 bases in the middle. CDR3 length: 11 residues. Germline CDR1 reads GTSNPN; CDR2 reads SVGIG (reference sequence). In DNA, the CDR3 is TGTGCCTCTACCGTCCACAATGAGCAGTTCTTC. Translation: CASTVHNEQFF. The full variable domain, completed using reference TRBV30 and TRBJ2-1, is SQTIHQWPATLVQPVGSPLSLECTVEGTSNPNLYWYRQAAGRGLQLLFYSVGIGQISSEVPQNLSASRPQDRQFILSSKKLLLSDSGFYLCASTVHNEQFFGPGTRLTVL.

This clone was seen once. This chain connects TRBV7-3 to TRBJ2-2; D is unclear. The CDR3 extends over 14 amino acids. Germline CDR1 SGHTA, CDR2 FQGTGA. With 3 bases removed from V and 2 bases from J, the gap between germline ends came to 7 bases. DNA of the CDR3: TGTGCCAGCAGCTTGTCTGTAAACACCGGGGAGCTGTTTTTT. Its protein is CASSLSVNTGELFF.

The chain links TRBV6-4 to TRBJ1-2, with 7 positions matching TRBD1. This CDR3 is 16 amino acids long. V dropped 4 bases and J dropped 2; count of bases not matched to a gene: 10. The V gene's germline CDR1 is MRHNA and CDR2 SNTAGT. The CDR3 DNA sequence: TGTGCCAGCAGTGCGGGGGACAGCATACCAAACTATGGCTACACCTTC. It codes for CASSAGDSIPNYGYTF.

Here the CDR3 DNA reads TGTGCCAGCAGCGGGACAGGAGAATATAGCAATCAGCCCCAGCATTTT. This sequence encodes CASSGTGEYSNQPQHF. The chain has TRBV25-1 and TRBJ1-5; 8 nucleotides match TRBD1. V dropped 6 bases and J dropped 0; count of bases not matched to a gene: 7. Germline CDR1 and CDR2: MGHDK and SYGVNS. The CDR3 is made up of 16 amino acids.

The genes are TRBV19 and TRBJ2-1; 12 nucleotides align to TRBD2. CDR1 LNHDA and CDR2 SQIVND come from the germline V gene (reference sequence). V trimming: 6 bases; J trimming: 7 bases; junction bases outside the gene matches: 1. This CDR3 spans 13 amino acids. CDR3 nucleotide sequence: TGTGCCAGTAGGACTAGCGGGAGTAATGAGCAGTTCTTC. Translated, it gives CASRTSGSNEQFF.

The rearrangement joins TRBV28 to TRBJ1-1; the match to TRBD1 covers 11 bases. The CDR3 runs 15 residues. The V gene end was trimmed by 5 bases and the J gene end by 7 bases; junction bases not matched to a gene: 9. The germline CDR1 and CDR2 sequences are MDHEN and SYDVKM. The CDR3 spells CASSNRDRGRNEAFF. Written as DNA, the CDR3 is TGTGCCAGCAGTAACCGGGACAGGGGGAGGAATGAAGCTTTCTTT.

This chain joins TRBV20-1 and TRBJ2-1; D is unclear. The V gene's germline CDR1 is DFQATT and CDR2 SNEGSKA (reference sequence). V lost 0 bases to trimming and J lost 10 bases, with 7 bases between them. The CDR3 consists of 11 residues. CDR3 residues: CSARDLGEQFF. CDR3 DNA: TGCAGTGCTAGAGATCTAGGCGAGCAGTTCTTC.

This chain connects TRBV10-3 to TRBJ1-1; D is ambiguous. This CDR3 contains 13 residues. Trimming pared 10 bases from V and 3 bases from J, leaving 15 bases between. Germline V CDR1 and CDR2: ENHRY, SYGVKD. CDR3 sequence reads: CATQVRWDTEAFF. CDR3 DNA: TGTGCCACCCAGGTCCGCTGGGACACTGAAGCTTTCTTT.